This record looks at one TCR beta chain sequence and its context. A junction end diverges from the germline sequence, so it may reflect a read error. The repertoire was sequenced with immunoSEQ multiplex PCR; TCRdb's copy has only in-frame clones and lacks some. There are about 45,000 clones in the sample; around 81% occur only once, and 17% lies in the top ten. The data stem from a study of T cells in localized non-small cell lung cancer. CDR3 length: 12 residues. Germline V CDR1 and CDR2: MNHNS, SASEGT. The J gene is TRBJ2-7, the V gene TRBV6-1; weak D call: TRBD1 (6 bases). This receptor was obtained from a man aged 40-75 years with stage III lung adenocarcinoma. This material consisted of peripheral blood mononuclear cells, taken before any cancer treatment. CDR3 amino acids: CLCRGFSYEQYF. DNA for the CDR3: TGCCTCTGCAGGGGTTTTTCCTACGAGCAGTACTTC.